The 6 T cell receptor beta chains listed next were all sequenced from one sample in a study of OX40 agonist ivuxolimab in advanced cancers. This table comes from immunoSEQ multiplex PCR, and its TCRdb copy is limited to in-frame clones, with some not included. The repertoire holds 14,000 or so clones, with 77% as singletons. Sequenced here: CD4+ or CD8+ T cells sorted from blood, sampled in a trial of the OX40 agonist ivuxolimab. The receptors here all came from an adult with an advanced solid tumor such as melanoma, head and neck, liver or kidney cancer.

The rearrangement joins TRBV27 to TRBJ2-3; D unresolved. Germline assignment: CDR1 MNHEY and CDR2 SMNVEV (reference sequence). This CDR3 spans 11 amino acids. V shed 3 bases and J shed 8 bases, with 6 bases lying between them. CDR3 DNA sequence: TGTGCCAGCAGTTTGTTGGGTACGCAGTATTTT. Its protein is CASSLLGTQYF.

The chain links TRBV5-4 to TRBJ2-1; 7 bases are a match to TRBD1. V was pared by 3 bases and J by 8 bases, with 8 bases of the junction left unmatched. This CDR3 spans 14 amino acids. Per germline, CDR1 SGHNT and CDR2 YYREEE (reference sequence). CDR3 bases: TGTGCCAGCAGCTCACAGGGGAGAGGGGATGAGCAGTTCTTC. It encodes CASSSQGRGDEQFF.

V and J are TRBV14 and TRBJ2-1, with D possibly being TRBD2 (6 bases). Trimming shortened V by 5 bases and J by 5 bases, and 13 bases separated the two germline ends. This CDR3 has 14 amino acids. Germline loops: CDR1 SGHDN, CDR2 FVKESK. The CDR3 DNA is TGTGCCAGCAGCTGGGGACTCACAAACAATGAGCAGTTCTTC. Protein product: CASSWGLTNNEQFF.

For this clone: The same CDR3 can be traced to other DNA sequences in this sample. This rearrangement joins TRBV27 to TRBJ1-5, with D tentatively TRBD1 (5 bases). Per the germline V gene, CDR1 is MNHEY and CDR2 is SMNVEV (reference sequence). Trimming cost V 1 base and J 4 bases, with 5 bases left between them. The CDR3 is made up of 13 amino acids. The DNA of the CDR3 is TGTGCCAGCAGTTTATGGGGGAATCAGCCCCAGCATTTT. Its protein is CASSLWGNQPQHF.

CDR3 loop: CASSDSSKVREQYF. For the CDR3, the DNA is TGCGCCAGCAGTGACTCCTCAAAAGTCCGCGAGCAGTACTTC. The rearrangement links TRBV10-2 to TRBJ2-7; D is uncertain. Germline-derived CDR1 and CDR2 are WSHSY and SAAADI. CDR3 size: 14 residues. With 3 bases removed from V and 6 bases from J, the gap between germline ends came to 15 bases.

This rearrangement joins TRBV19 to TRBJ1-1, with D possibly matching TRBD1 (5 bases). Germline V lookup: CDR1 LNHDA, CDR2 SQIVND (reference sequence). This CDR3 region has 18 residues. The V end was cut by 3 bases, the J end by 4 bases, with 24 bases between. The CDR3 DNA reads TGTGCCAGTAGTATTTGGCCGGACGGACGGGACCTTAGCACTGAAGCTTTCTTT. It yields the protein CASSIWPDGRDLSTEAFF.